Below, one T cell receptor (beta chain) is given with its context. The data derive from a study of blood T cell repertoires in COVID-19. Between the trimmed V and J ends, which lost 3 bases and 4 bases, there was a span of 9 bases. The CDR3 spans 14 residues. Germline lookup yields CDR1 SNHLY and CDR2 FYNNEI. Produced via immunoSEQ multiplex PCR; TCRdb's table is partial and in-frame only. The sample records 250,000 to 300,000 clones, about 76% being singletons. The sequencing sample was made of peripheral blood. This receptor was obtained from an older woman with active or convalescent COVID-19. The chain couples TRBV2 to TRBJ2-2; D is perhaps TRBD2 (6 bases). CDR3 nucleotide sequence: TGTGCCAGCAGTGAGAGGGGAGGCACCGGGGAGCTGTTTTTT. The encoded protein is CASSERGGTGELFF.